The 10 T cell receptor beta chains reported below all come from one sample, sequenced in a study of cytomegalovirus exposure and HLA in healthy donors. Clones were sequenced by immunoSEQ multiplex PCR, and TCRdb holds only the in-frame ones, with some missing. The data contain about 330,000 clones, about nine tenths of them singletons. The material sequenced was PBMCs. The receptors stem from a woman in her 30s in good health and CMV-seropositive.

CDR3 DNA sequence: TGTGCCAGCAGTCGGGGGAGGGATCAGCCCCAGCATTTT. Translated: CASSRGRDQPQHF. The J gene is TRBJ1-5, the V gene TRBV7-6; a weak D match, TRBD1 (5 bases). The length of the CDR3 is 13 residues. From germline, CDR1 is SGHVS and CDR2 FNYEAQ. Trimming took 6 bases from V and 5 from J, leaving 11 bases between them.

This clone was observed many times. Other DNA sequences in the sample encode the same CDR3. The chain uses TRBV9 and TRBJ2-1; the match to TRBD2 covers 11 bases. CDR1 SGDLS and CDR2 YYNGEE come from the germline V gene. CDR3 length: 16 amino acids. After removal of 0 bases from V and 4 bases from J, the junction contained 3 bases not matched to a gene. Here the CDR3 reads CASSVVGLAEYNEQFF. In DNA, the CDR3 is TGTGCCAGCAGCGTAGTGGGACTAGCGGAATACAATGAGCAGTTCTTC.

The chain couples TRBV6-1 to TRBJ2-2; TRBD2 agrees at 8 bases. Trimming took 3 bases from V and 10 from J; bases not matched to a gene: 13. CDR3 length: 16 amino acids. Per germline, CDR1 MNHNS and CDR2 SASEGT. The CDR3 DNA reads TGTGCCAGCAGTGAGGGACTAGGATCTTTACCTGAGGAGCTGTTTTTT. As protein: CASSEGLGSLPEELFF.

The chain is built from TRBV27 and TRBJ1-2; D is uncertain. V lost 8 bases and J lost 7, with 14 bases in between. The CDR3 consists of 12 residues. Germline values: CDR1 MNHEY, CDR2 SMNVEV (reference sequence). The CDR3 DNA reads TGTGCCAGCCGCCTGGGGTTAAGTGGCTACACCTTC. Encoded protein: CASRLGLSGYTF.

The chain couples TRBV28 to TRBJ2-7; D call uncertain. This CDR3 contains 13 residues. Germline CDR1 and CDR2: MDHEN and SYDVKM. Trimming stripped 3 bases from V and 3 bases from J, with 9 bases between. CDR3 loop: CASSFGVGYEQYF. As DNA, the CDR3 is TGTGCCAGCAGTTTTGGGGTCGGCTACGAGCAGTACTTC.

V and J are TRBV7-2 and TRBJ2-1; 7 bases agree with TRBD2. The CDR3 has 15 amino acids. V lost 3 bases, J lost 2 bases, and 4 bases stayed unmatched. Looked up from germline, CDR1 is SGHTA and CDR2 is FQGNSA. CDR3 DNA: TGTGCCAGCAGCTTGTCGGCGGGGGCCTACAATGAGCAGTTCTTC. Protein product: CASSLSAGAYNEQFF.

V usage is TRBV27 and J usage is TRBJ2-6, with 10 positions matching TRBD1. Germline CDR1 is MNHEY and CDR2 is SMNVEV (reference sequence). V lost 6 bases, J lost 4 bases, and 6 bases stayed unmatched. The CDR3 covers 16 residues. The DNA of the CDR3 is TGTGCCAGCAGGTTCGACAGGGGGCCAGGGGCCAACGTCCTGACTTTC. It yields the protein CASRFDRGPGANVLTF.

V and J are TRBV6-1 and TRBJ1-1; no firm D call. V lost 2 bases, J lost 0 bases, and 10 bases lay in between. This CDR3 contains 15 residues. Germline-derived CDR1 and CDR2 are MNHNS and SASEGT. The CDR3 is CASSEIVLMNTEAFF. Written as DNA, the CDR3 is TGTGCCAGCAGTGAAATTGTACTGATGAACACTGAAGCTTTCTTT.

This clone has a single count. The CDR3 spells CATEGPPAGVTDTQYF. CDR3 coding DNA: TGTGCCACCGAGGGCCCGCCTGCGGGGGTGACAGATACGCAGTATTTT. V is TRBV12-1 and J is TRBJ2-3; no check of the table's D call, TRBD2, against the DNA was made. TRBV12-1 has pseudogene status. This CDR3 comprises 16 residues.

V gene TRBV6-5 combines with J gene TRBJ1-2; possible D gene TRBD1, 6 bases. The CDR3 runs to 13 residues. From germline, CDR1 is MNHEY and CDR2 SVGAGI. The V gene lost 9 bases and the J gene lost 4 bases, with 15 bases spanning the gap. The CDR3 loop is CASSKRGGYGYTF. CDR3 DNA sequence: TGTGCCAGTTCAAAAAGAGGGGGCTATGGCTACACCTTC.